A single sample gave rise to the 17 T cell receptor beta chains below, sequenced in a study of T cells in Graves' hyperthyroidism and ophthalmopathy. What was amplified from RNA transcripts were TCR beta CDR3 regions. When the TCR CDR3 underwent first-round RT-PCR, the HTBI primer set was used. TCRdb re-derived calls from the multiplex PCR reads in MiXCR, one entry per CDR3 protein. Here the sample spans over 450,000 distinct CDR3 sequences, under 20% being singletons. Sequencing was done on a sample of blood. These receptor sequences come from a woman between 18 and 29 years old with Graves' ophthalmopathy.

CDR3 region: CAWSSGGTYGYTF. The CDR3 coding sequence is TGTGCCTGGAGTTCAGGGGGGACTTATGGCTACACCTTC. The chain links TRBV30 to TRBJ1-2, with 7 bases fitting TRBD1. V lost 2 bases, J lost 5 bases, and 5 bases stayed unmatched. This CDR3 has 13 residues. Germline V lookup: CDR1 GTSNPN, CDR2 SVGIG (reference sequence).

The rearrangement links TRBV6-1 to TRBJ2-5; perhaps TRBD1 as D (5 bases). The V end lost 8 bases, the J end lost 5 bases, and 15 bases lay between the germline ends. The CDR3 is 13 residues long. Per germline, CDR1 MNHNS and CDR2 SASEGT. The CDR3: CASSQGIFETQYF. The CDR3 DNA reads TGTGCCAGCTCCCAGGGAATATTTGAGACCCAGTACTTC.

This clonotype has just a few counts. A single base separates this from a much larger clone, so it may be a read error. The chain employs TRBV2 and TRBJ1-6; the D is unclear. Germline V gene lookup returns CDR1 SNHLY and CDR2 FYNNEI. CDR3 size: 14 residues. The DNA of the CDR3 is TGTGTCAGCAGTGAATACGGCGGGAATTCACCCCTCCACTTT. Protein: CVSSEYGGNSPLHF.

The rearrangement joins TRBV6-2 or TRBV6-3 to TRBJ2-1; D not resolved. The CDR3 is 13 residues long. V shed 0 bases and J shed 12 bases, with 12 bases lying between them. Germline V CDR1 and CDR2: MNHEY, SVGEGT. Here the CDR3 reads CASSYSMGGRQFF. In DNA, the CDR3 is TGTGCCAGCAGTTACTCGATGGGTGGTCGGCAGTTCTTC.

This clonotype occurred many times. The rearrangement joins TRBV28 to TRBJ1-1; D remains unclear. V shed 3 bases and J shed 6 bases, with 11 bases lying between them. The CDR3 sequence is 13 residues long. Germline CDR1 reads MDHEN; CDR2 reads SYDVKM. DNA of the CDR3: TGTGCCAGCAGTTTCCCGGGCCTCGCTGAAGCTTTCTTT. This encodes CASSFPGLAEAFF.

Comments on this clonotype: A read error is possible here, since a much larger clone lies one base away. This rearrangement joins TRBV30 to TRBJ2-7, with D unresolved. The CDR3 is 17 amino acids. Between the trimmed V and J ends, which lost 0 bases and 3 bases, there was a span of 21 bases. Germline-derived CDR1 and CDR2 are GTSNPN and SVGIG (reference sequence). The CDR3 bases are TGTGCCTGGAGTGTACAAACCCCCTACGACCAGGTCTACGAGCAGTACTTC. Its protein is CAWSVQTPYDQVYEQYF. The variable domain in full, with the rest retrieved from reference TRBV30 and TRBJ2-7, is SQTIHQWPATLVQPVGSPLSLECTVEGTSNPNLYWYRQAAGRGLQLLFYSVGIGQISSEVPQNLSASRPQDRQFILSSKKLLLSDSGFYLCAWSVQTPYDQVYEQYFGPGTRLTVT.

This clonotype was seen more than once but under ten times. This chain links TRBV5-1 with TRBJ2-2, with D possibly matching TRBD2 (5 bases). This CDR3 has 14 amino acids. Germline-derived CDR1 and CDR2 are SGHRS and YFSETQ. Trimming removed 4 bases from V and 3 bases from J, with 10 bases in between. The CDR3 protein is CASSPGMDTGELFF. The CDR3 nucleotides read TGCGCCAGCAGCCCCGGGATGGACACCGGGGAGCTGTTTTTT.

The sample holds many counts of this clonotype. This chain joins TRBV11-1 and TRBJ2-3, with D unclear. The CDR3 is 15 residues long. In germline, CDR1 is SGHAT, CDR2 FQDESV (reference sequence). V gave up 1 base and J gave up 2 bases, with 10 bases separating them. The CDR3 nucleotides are TGTGCCAGCAGCTTAGGAACGGTTCCCACAGATACGCAGTATTTT. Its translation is CASSLGTVPTDTQYF.

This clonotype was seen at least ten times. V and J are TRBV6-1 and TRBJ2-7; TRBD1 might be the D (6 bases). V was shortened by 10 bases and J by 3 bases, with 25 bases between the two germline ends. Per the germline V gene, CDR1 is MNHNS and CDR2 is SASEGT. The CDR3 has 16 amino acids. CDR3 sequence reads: CATTTTQGGAVYEQYF. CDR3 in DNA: TGTGCCACCACGACCACACAGGGTGGGGCGGTCTACGAGCAGTACTTC.

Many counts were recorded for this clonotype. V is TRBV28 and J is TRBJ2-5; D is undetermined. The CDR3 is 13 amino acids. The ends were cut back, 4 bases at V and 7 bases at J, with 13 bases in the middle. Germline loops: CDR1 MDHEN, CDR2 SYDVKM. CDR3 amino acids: CASSSVNFGTQYF. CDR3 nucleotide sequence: TGTGCCAGCAGTTCTGTAAATTTCGGGACCCAGTACTTC.

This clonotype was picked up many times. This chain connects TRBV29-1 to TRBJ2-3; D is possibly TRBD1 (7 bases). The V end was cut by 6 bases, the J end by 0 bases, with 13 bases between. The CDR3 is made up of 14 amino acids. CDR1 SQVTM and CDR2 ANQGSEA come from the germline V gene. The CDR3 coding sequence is TGCAGCGTAGCAGGGGGGACTAGCACAGATACGCAGTATTTT. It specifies CSVAGGTSTDTQYF.

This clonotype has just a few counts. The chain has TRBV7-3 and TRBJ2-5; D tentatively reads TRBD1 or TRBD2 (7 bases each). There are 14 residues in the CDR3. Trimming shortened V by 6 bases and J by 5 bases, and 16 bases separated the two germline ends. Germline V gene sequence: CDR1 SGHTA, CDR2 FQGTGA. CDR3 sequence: CASSPQGGGETQYF. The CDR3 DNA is TGTGCCAGCAGTCCCCAGGGGGGGGGGGAGACCCAGTACTTC.

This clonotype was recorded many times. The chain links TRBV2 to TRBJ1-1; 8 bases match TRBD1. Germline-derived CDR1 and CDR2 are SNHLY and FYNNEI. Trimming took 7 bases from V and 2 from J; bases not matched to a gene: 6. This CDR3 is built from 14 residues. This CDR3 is CASIRTGGNTEAFF. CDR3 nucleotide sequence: TGTGCCAGCATCAGAACAGGGGGAAACACTGAAGCTTTCTTT.

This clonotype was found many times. The CDR3 bases are TGTGCCAGTGGACCTGCAGAGGCAAGACAGCCCCAGCATTTT. It encodes CASGPAEARQPQHF. This chain uses TRBV2 with TRBJ1-5; D gene uncertain. V shed 9 bases and J shed 7 bases, with 19 bases lying between them. The CDR3 has 14 amino acids. Per germline, CDR1 SNHLY and CDR2 FYNNEI.

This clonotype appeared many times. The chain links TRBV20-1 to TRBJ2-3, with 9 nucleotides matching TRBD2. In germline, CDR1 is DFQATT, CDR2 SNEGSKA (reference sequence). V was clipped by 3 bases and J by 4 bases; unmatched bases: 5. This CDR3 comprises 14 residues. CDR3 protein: CSARVSGGSDTQYF. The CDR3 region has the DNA TGCAGTGCTAGGGTTAGCGGGGGTTCAGATACGCAGTATTTT.

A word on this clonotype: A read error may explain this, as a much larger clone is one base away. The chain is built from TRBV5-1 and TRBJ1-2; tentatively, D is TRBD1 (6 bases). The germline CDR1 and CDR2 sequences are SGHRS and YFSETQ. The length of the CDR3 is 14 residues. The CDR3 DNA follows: TGCGCCAGCAGCGAGTTGGACAGTAACTATGGCTGCACCTTC. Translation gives CASSELDSNYGCTF. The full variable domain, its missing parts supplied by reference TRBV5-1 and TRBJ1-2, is KAGVTQTPRYLIKTRGQQVTLSCSPISGHRSVSWYQQTPGQGLQFLFEYFSETQRNKGNFPGRFSGRQFSNSRSEMNVSTLELGDSALYLCASSELDSNYGCTFGSGTRLTVV.

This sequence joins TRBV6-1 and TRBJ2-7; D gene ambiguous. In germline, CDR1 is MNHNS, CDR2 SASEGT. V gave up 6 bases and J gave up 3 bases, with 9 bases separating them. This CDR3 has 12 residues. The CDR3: CASRDGYYEQYF. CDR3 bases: TGTGCCAGCAGGGACGGTTACTACGAGCAGTACTTC.